This T cell receptor beta chain originates from a study of blood T cell repertoires in COVID-19. Study as a whole: Samples came from the United States, Italy and Spain, spanning acute and convalescent COVID-19.

CDR3 length: 17 amino acids. Germline values: CDR1 MGHRA, CDR2 YSYEKL. V lost 1 base to trimming and J lost 5 bases; unmatched junction nucleotides: 10. Libraries were prepared by immunoSEQ multiplex PCR; TCRdb keeps only in-frame clonotypes and omits some of them. The repertoire has 60,000 or so clones, roughly 91% of them found once; the top ten carry 1.6%. The chain carries TRBV4-1 and TRBJ2-7; 11 positions match TRBD2. This TCR was sampled from a human donor in a cohort sampled during active COVID-19. Sequencing was carried out using peripheral blood. CDR3 sequence reads: CASSQVYAGLAENEQYF. In nucleotides, the CDR3 is TGCGCCAGCAGCCAAGTTTACGCGGGACTAGCGGAAAACGAGCAGTACTTC.